This record concerns one T cell receptor (beta chain) sequence. The antigen is undetermined. The data originate from a study of lymphopenia after photon versus proton radiotherapy. Study-wide results and caveats: Photon-treated patients lost naive T cells and TCR diversity; proton-treated stayed stable. Better survival with proton therapy was suggested as possible, not demonstrated.

Produced via immunoSEQ multiplex PCR; TCRdb's table is partial and in-frame only. The data contain about 65,000 clones, around 87% of them singletons. The CDR3 extends over 15 amino acids. Unmatched junction bases numbered 8, after V lost 6 bases and J lost 4 bases. Per the germline V gene, CDR1 is LGHNA and CDR2 is YSLEER. The chain joins TRBV4-3 to TRBJ1-4, with 7 nucleotides matching TRBD1. The sequenced sample was peripheral blood, obtained from a patient treated with proton-based radiotherapy. The sequence came from a man older than 75 with esophageal cancer. The CDR3: CASRRTGYLNEKLFF. The CDR3 DNA follows: TGCGCCAGCAGGAGGACAGGCTACCTTAATGAAAAACTGTTTTTT.